Listed here are 8 T cell receptor beta chains from one sample, sequenced in a study of blood T cells in healthy people across ages. Combining a sample-barcoded 5' primer with a J-beta primer mix, a second PCR ran for roughly 6 to 12 cycles. MiXCR, run by TCRdb on the 5' RACE reads, gives a single entry per CDR3 protein. There are 700,000 to 900,000 distinct CDR3 sequences in the sample; around half occur only once, and about 38% lies in the top ten. The source material was blood. Receptors originate from a man older than 75 in good health.

V usage is TRBV5-1 and J usage is TRBJ2-7; 14 bases match TRBD2. Trimming cost V 4 bases and J 0 bases; bases outside gene matches: 12. This CDR3 region has 19 residues. Germline lookup yields CDR1 SGHRS and CDR2 YFSETQ. The CDR3 loop reads CASSDGTSGRTRSSYEQYF. CDR3 DNA: TGCGCCAGCAGCGACGGGACTAGCGGGAGAACGAGGAGCTCCTACGAGCAGTACTTC.

This clonotype was detected only a few times. The genes are TRBV6-1 and TRBJ2-3, with 7 bases fitting TRBD2. Germline V gene sequence: CDR1 MNHNS, CDR2 SASEGT. The CDR3 is 17 residues long. The V segment lost 5 bases and the J segment 14 bases; nucleotides outside the gene matches: 25. In DNA, the CDR3 is TGTGCCAGCAGTCCGAACGGGGCGGGAGCGAGGTACAGATACGCGTATTTT. Translation gives CASSPNGAGARYRYAYF.

J is TRBJ1-6 and V is TRBV11-3, with D uncertain. This CDR3 comprises 13 residues. Germline lookup yields CDR1 SGHNT and CDR2 YENEEA. Deletions cut 5 bases from V and 10 bases from J, with 12 bases between. CDR3 sequence reads: CASSSGRLSPLHF. Here the CDR3 DNA reads TGTGCCAGCAGCAGCGGACGGCTCTCACCCCTCCACTTT.

The rearrangement joins TRBV29-1 to TRBJ1-5, with 7 bases identical to TRBD1. The germline CDR1 and CDR2 sequences are SQVTM and ANQGSEA. The CDR3 runs to 17 residues. With V trimmed by 6 bases and J by 1 base, 15 bases remained unmatched. The CDR3 here is CSVARTGEGGSNQPQHF. In nucleotides, the CDR3 is TGCAGCGTGGCCCGAACAGGGGAGGGGGGGAGCAATCAGCCCCAGCATTTT.

CDR3 sequence (DNA): TGTGCCAGCAGCCAATCATCCGCGGGAGGAAGCTCCTACAATGAGCAGTTCTTC. Encoded protein: CASSQSSAGGSSYNEQFF. The J gene is TRBJ2-1, the V gene TRBV3-1; 8 nucleotides align to TRBD2. In germline, CDR1 is LGHDT, CDR2 YNNKEL (reference sequence). The CDR3 spans 18 residues. Trimming cost V 2 bases and J 0 bases; bases outside gene matches: 9.

The chain is built from TRBV27 and TRBJ2-6; 10 bases agree with TRBD1. Germline lookup yields CDR1 MNHEY and CDR2 SMNVEV (reference sequence). After removal of 0 bases from V and 0 bases from J, the junction contained 8 bases not matched to a gene. This CDR3 is built from 20 residues. The CDR3 sequence is CASSLSSPGQGSSGANVLTF. As DNA, the CDR3 is TGTGCCAGCAGTTTATCCTCCCCGGGACAGGGGAGCTCTGGGGCCAACGTCCTGACTTTC.

The V and J genes are TRBV4-2 and TRBJ2-7, with D uncertain. V was clipped by 0 bases and J by 2 bases, with 8 bases between them. Germline CDR1 is LGHNA and CDR2 is YNFKEQ. The CDR3 sequence is 14 residues long. The CDR3 reads CASSQDWLAYEQYF. The CDR3 nucleotides are TGTGCCAGCAGCCAAGATTGGCTAGCCTACGAGCAGTACTTC.

This clonotype turned up a few times. V is TRBV14 and J is TRBJ2-4; TRBD2 aligns across 11 bases. Per the germline V gene, CDR1 is SGHDN and CDR2 is FVKESK. V lost 4 bases to trimming and J lost 0 bases; unmatched junction nucleotides: 8. The CDR3 extends over 18 amino acids. The DNA for the CDR3 is TGTGCCAGCAGCCCCCAGCCAGGACTAGCGGGAGCCAAAAACATTCAGTACTTC. This sequence encodes CASSPQPGLAGAKNIQYF.